The T cell receptor (beta chain) described here comes from a study of glioma-infiltrating T cells after dendritic cell vaccination. Study-wide context: Three intradermal dendritic cell vaccine injections were given every two weeks. General study findings and limits: Only a small number of patients had complete blood and tumor samples.

As concerns this clone: What it recognizes is unknown.

The PCR used 60 V beta and 13 J beta primers. Profiling relied on immunoSEQ multiplex PCR, and the TCRdb table lists in-frame clones only, not all of them. The data contain tens of thousands of clones, more than 90% of them seen just once; the ten biggest clones take up 2.2%. Per the germline V gene, CDR1 is MNHNY and CDR2 is SVGAGI (reference sequence). V was pared by 4 bases and J by 5 bases, with 14 bases between. This CDR3 has 14 amino acids. Blood PBMC samples: pre-vaccination, two weeks post third vaccination, and at tumor progression. The chain combines TRBV6-6 with TRBJ1-1; possibly TRBD1 for D (6 bases). Sample: blood, taken before dendritic cell vaccination. The sequence was obtained from a human donor with glioblastoma. In nucleotides, the CDR3 is TGTGCCAGCAGTTTGACCCAGGGGCGAACTGAAGCTTTCTTT. Protein: CASSLTQGRTEAFF.